This T cell receptor (beta chain) was sequenced during a study of blood T cell repertoires in COVID-19. Study-level information: The samples span acute and convalescent COVID-19 from the United States, Italy and Spain. Sources were T cells, B-cell-depleted T cells, or PBMCs; the material itself was cDNA or gDNA.

Methods used by the authors: Reference gene primers were amplified, and this amplification served to estimate nucleated cell counts. Profiling relied on immunoSEQ multiplex PCR, and the TCRdb table lists in-frame clones only, not all of them. Clone size and the V and J calls come from that table; the DNA yielded D and trimming. The sample yields around 230,000 clones, over 80% seen once. The CDR3 is made up of 13 amino acids. Germline CDR1 reads MNHEY; CDR2 reads SVGAGI. The V gene lost 7 bases and the J gene lost 8 bases, with 15 bases spanning the gap. This sequence originates from a middle-aged man with acute or convalescent COVID-19. Material for sequencing was peripheral blood. V usage is TRBV6-5 and J usage is TRBJ2-1, with D perhaps TRBD1 (6 bases). CDR3 protein: CASTRGRSDEQFF. CDR3 nucleotides: TGTGCCAGCACCAGGGGAAGGAGTGATGAGCAGTTCTTC.